This T cell receptor beta chain was identified in a study of blood T cell repertoires in COVID-19. Overall study: COVID-19 samples, acute and convalescent, were from the United States, Italy and Spain.

Generated by immunoSEQ multiplex PCR, the TCRdb table keeps only in-frame clones and is missing some. The sample carries about 280,000 clones, 86% recorded once. The CDR3 extends over 17 amino acids. Germline lookup yields CDR1 SGHTA and CDR2 FQGNSA. The V and J ends lost 2 bases and 6 bases respectively, with 22 bases between them. The clonotype comes from a woman in her 70s with COVID-19, enrolled during active disease. The sequencing input was peripheral blood. V usage is TRBV7-2 and J usage is TRBJ1-2; possible D gene TRBD1, 6 bases. In nucleotides, the CDR3 is TGTGCCAGCAGCTTAAGTGGGGGCAGCCAGGGGATCCATGGCTACACCTTC. Its protein is CASSLSGGSQGIHGYTF.